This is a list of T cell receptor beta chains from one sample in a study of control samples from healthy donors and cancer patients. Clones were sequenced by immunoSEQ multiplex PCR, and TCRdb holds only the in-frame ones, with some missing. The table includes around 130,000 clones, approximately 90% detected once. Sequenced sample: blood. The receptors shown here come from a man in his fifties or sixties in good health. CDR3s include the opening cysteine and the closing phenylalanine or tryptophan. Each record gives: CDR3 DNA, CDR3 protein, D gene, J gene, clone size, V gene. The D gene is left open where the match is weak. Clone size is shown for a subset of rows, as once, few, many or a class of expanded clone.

DNA: TGCGCCAGCAGCGAGGGATCAGGGAACTATGGCTACACCTTC; CDR3: CASSEGSGNYGYTF; D: .; J: TRBJ1-2; size: .; V: TRBV5-1
DNA: TGTGCCAGCAGACCCACTATGAACACTGAAGCTTTCTTT; CDR3: CASRPTMNTEAFF; D: .; J: TRBJ1-1; size: .; V: TRBV28
DNA: TGCGCCAGCAGTGAAACGCGACAGAGTTACAATGAGCAGTTCTTC; CDR3: CASSETRQSYNEQFF; D: .; J: TRBJ2-1; size: .; V: TRBV10-1
DNA: TGCGCCAGCAGCTTGCTAGCGGGGGGCCAAAACATTCAGTACTTC; CDR3: CASSLLAGGQNIQYF; D: TRBD2; J: TRBJ2-4; size: once; V: TRBV5-1
DNA: TGTGCCAGGGGACAGGGGAATTCACCCCTCCACTTT; CDR3: CARGQGNSPLHF; D: TRBD1; J: TRBJ1-6; size: few; V: TRBV2
DNA: TGTGCCAGCAGCTTAGTCCGCAGGGGCGGGACCTCTGGAAACACCATATATTTT; CDR3: CASSLVRRGGTSGNTIYF; D: .; J: TRBJ1-3; size: .; V: TRBV7-2
DNA: TGCGCCAGCAGCTTGGCCGTGGCAGTTCAAGAGACCCAGTACTTC; CDR3: CASSLAVAVQETQYF; D: .; J: TRBJ2-5; size: once; V: TRBV5-1
DNA: TGTGCCAGCAGCATAGTAGGGGCCTTGGACGGTGGGTTCACTGGAAACACCATATATTTT; CDR3: CASSIVGALDGGFTGNTIYF; D: .; J: TRBJ1-3; size: .; V: TRBV7-4
DNA: TGTGCCACCAGTGATTCGTACAGTAATGAAAAACTGTTTTTT; CDR3: CATSDSYSNEKLFF; D: .; J: TRBJ1-4; size: .; V: TRBV24-1
DNA: TGTGCCACGGGAAAAGGGGATGAGCAGTTCTTC; CDR3: CATGKGDEQFF; D: .; J: TRBJ2-1; size: .; V: TRBV24-1
DNA: TGTGCCAGCAGCTACAACAGGGGTACAGATACGCAGTATTTT; CDR3: CASSYNRGTDTQYF; D: TRBD1; J: TRBJ2-3; size: .; V: TRBV5-6
DNA: TGTGCCAGCAGCGTAGGCTATACGACAGATACGCAGTATTTT; CDR3: CASSVGYTTDTQYF; D: .; J: TRBJ2-3; size: .; V: TRBV9
DNA: TGTGCCAGCAGCCCCCGTATAGGGGCGAGCTCCTACGAGCAGTACTTC; CDR3: CASSPRIGASSYEQYF; D: .; J: TRBJ2-7; size: .; V: TRBV7-8
DNA: TGTGCCAGCAGTTTAGCAGAGTATAATTCACCCCTCCACTTT; CDR3: CASSLAEYNSPLHF; D: .; J: TRBJ1-6; size: .; V: TRBV27
DNA: TGTGCCAGCAGTCGGGCAATTAGGGGCTACTATGGCTACACCTTC; CDR3: CASSRAIRGYYGYTF; D: .; J: TRBJ1-2; size: few; V: TRBV6-5
DNA: TGTGCCAGCAGCCCCTCCGGCCTTTATTTGTATGAAAAACTGTTTTTT; CDR3: CASSPSGLYLYEKLFF; D: .; J: TRBJ1-4; size: .; V: TRBV27
DNA: TGTGCCATCAGTGGGGGACAGGGGATCTACGAGCAGTACTTC; CDR3: CAISGGQGIYEQYF; D: TRBD1; J: TRBJ2-7; size: .; V: TRBV10-3
DNA: TGTGCCAGCAGCGTAAGGACAGAGATACTAGCCAAAAACATTCAGTACTTC; CDR3: CASSVRTEILAKNIQYF; D: .; J: TRBJ2-4; size: .; V: TRBV9
DNA: TGCGCCAGCACGGCTAGCGGGGGGGCCGAGGGCGAGCAGTACTTC; CDR3: CASTASGGAEGEQYF; D: TRBD2; J: TRBJ2-7; size: few; V: TRBV5-1
DNA: TGTGCCAGCAGTTACTTACAGGAAGAGACCCAGTACTTC; CDR3: CASSYLQEETQYF; D: .; J: TRBJ2-5; size: .; V: TRBV6-5
DNA: TGTGCCAGCAGTTTGGGGAACACTGAAGCTTTCTTT; CDR3: CASSLGNTEAFF; D: .; J: TRBJ1-1; size: .; V: TRBV27
DNA: TGCGCCAGCAGCCCGACAGGGGATTACTACGAGCAGTACTTC; CDR3: CASSPTGDYYEQYF; D: TRBD1; J: TRBJ2-7; size: .; V: TRBV5-1
DNA: TGTGCCAGCAGCTTGGACTATCGGGAGCAGTTCTTC; CDR3: CASSLDYREQFF; D: .; J: TRBJ2-1; size: .; V: TRBV5-6
DNA: TGTGCCAGCAGCGGTAATGGCTACACCTTC; CDR3: CASSGNGYTF; D: .; J: TRBJ1-2; size: .; V: TRBV9
DNA: TGCGCCAGCAGCCAACGCGGGGGGGGCAAAAATGAAAAACTGTTTTTT; CDR3: CASSQRGGGKNEKLFF; D: .; J: TRBJ1-4; size: .; V: TRBV4-1
DNA: TGTGCCAGCAGTTTATGGGCCAATGAAGCTTTCTTT; CDR3: CASSLWANEAFF; D: .; J: TRBJ1-1; size: .; V: TRBV28
DNA: TGTGCCAGCACCCTACATTTGACAGGGATGGGTGAGCAGTACTTC; CDR3: CASTLHLTGMGEQYF; D: TRBD1; J: TRBJ2-7; size: .; V: TRBV7-2
DNA: TGTGCCAGCAGCCAAACCAAAAACACCGGGGAGCTGTTTTTT; CDR3: CASSQTKNTGELFF; D: .; J: TRBJ2-2; size: .; V: TRBV4-2
DNA: TGTGCCAGCAGTTTATCTCTCCTTTCCTACGAGCAGTACTTC; CDR3: CASSLSLLSYEQYF; D: .; J: TRBJ2-7; size: .; V: TRBV27
DNA: TGTGCCAGTACCCCTTGGGTCGGCGACTATTCCAATGAGCAGTTCTTC; CDR3: CASTPWVGDYSNEQFF; D: .; J: TRBJ2-1; size: .; V: TRBV19
DNA: TGCGCCAGCAGCCCCCGTCTCTCTGGGGCCAACGTCCTGACTTTC; CDR3: CASSPRLSGANVLTF; D: .; J: TRBJ2-6; size: few; V: TRBV5-1
DNA: TGTGCCTGGAGTGAGGATAGCACAGATACGCAGTATTTT; CDR3: CAWSEDSTDTQYF; D: .; J: TRBJ2-3; size: .; V: TRBV30
DNA: TGTGCCTGGAGTGTACAAACAGGACGTCTTGGAGAGCAGTACTTC; CDR3: CAWSVQTGRLGEQYF; D: .; J: TRBJ2-7; size: .; V: TRBV30
DNA: TGTGCCAGCAGCTACCTAAAGGGGGGTGCAGATACGCAGTATTTT; CDR3: CASSYLKGGADTQYF; D: .; J: TRBJ2-3; size: once; V: TRBV5-6
DNA: TGTGCCAGCAGGTACACAGGGGGCGCCGACTATGGCTACACCTTC; CDR3: CASRYTGGADYGYTF; D: TRBD1; J: TRBJ1-2; size: .; V: TRBV28
DNA: TGTGCCTGGAGCGCACGGGGGGCAGGTGGAGCTTTCTTT; CDR3: CAWSARGAGGAFF; D: .; J: TRBJ1-1; size: few; V: TRBV30
DNA: TGCGCCAGCAGCCAAGTGGATCTGATCACCTACAATGAGCAGTTCTTC; CDR3: CASSQVDLITYNEQFF; D: .; J: TRBJ2-1; size: .; V: TRBV4-1
DNA: TGCGCCAGCAGAGACAGGAACCAAGAGACCCAGTACTTC; CDR3: CASRDRNQETQYF; D: .; J: TRBJ2-5; size: few; V: TRBV4-1
DNA: TGTGCCACCAGTGATCTTAGCGGGGCGAACACCGGGGAGCTGTTTTTT; CDR3: CATSDLSGANTGELFF; D: TRBD2; J: TRBJ2-2; size: .; V: TRBV24-1
DNA: TGTGCCAGCAGGGTTACAGGGTCCGGGGAGCTGTTTTTT; CDR3: CASRVTGSGELFF; D: .; J: TRBJ2-2; size: .; V: TRBV6-5
DNA: TGTGCCAGCAGTGCCGACAGGGCGGTTGAAATGGAGACCCAGTACTTC; CDR3: CASSADRAVEMETQYF; D: TRBD1; J: TRBJ2-5; size: once; V: TRBV6-1
DNA: TGTGCCAGCAGCGTAGTTGGGGACACTGAAGCTTTCTTT; CDR3: CASSVVGDTEAFF; D: .; J: TRBJ1-1; size: few; V: TRBV9
DNA: TGTGCCAGCTCACTTCCCCTGGGACGGGCGAATTCACCCCTCCACTTT; CDR3: CASSLPLGRANSPLHF; D: .; J: TRBJ1-6; size: .; V: TRBV18
DNA: TGTGCCAGCAGCCCACCCCGTCAAAACTTCTACAATGAGCAGTTCTTC; CDR3: CASSPPRQNFYNEQFF; D: .; J: TRBJ2-1; size: once; V: TRBV7-2
DNA: TGCGCCAGCAGCTCGGTAGCGGGGGCCTCCTACGAGCAGTACTTC; CDR3: CASSSVAGASYEQYF; D: TRBD2; J: TRBJ2-7; size: .; V: TRBV5-1
DNA: TGTGCCAGCACCAACTCCCCCCAGGGACCCCTCCACTTT; CDR3: CASTNSPQGPLHF; D: .; J: TRBJ1-6; size: .; V: TRBV11-1
DNA: TGTGCCAGCCGTAATCCGCCTGACCGCTACACCTTC; CDR3: CASRNPPDRYTF; D: .; J: TRBJ1-2; size: .; V: TRBV6-5
DNA: TGTGCCAGCACCTTACACCCGGGCACTGAAGCTTTCTTT; CDR3: CASTLHPGTEAFF; D: .; J: TRBJ1-1; size: few; V: TRBV7-2